This T cell receptor (beta chain) is drawn from a study of identical twins. Germline assignment: CDR1 LNHNV and CDR2 YYDKDF (reference sequence). The CDR3 sequence is 15 residues long. V was trimmed by 0 bases and J by 7 bases, leaving 13 bases between them. This clonotype turned up a few times. In TCRdb, the 5' RACE reads were re-called with MiXCR into one record per CDR3 protein. Of about 340,000 distinct CDR3 sequences listed, about 12% are singletons. Separately, the same data were catalogued under a study of yellow fever vaccine responses in identical twins.

The sequenced material came from CD8+ T cells sorted from blood. The V gene is TRBV15, the J gene TRBJ2-1, with D perhaps given as TRBD1 or TRBD2 (5 bases each). This receptor was obtained from a woman under 30 in good health. The CDR3 region is CATSRDMGTTNEQFF. Here the CDR3 DNA reads TGTGCCACCAGCAGAGATATGGGGACCACGAATGAGCAGTTCTTC. Full variable domain (missing parts from reference TRBV15 and TRBJ2-1): DAMVIQNPRYQVTQFGKPVTLSCSQTLNHNVMYWYQQKSSQAPKLLFHYYDKDFNNEADTPDNFQSRRPNTSFCFLDIRSPGLGDTAMYLCATSRDMGTTNEQFFGPGTRLTVL.